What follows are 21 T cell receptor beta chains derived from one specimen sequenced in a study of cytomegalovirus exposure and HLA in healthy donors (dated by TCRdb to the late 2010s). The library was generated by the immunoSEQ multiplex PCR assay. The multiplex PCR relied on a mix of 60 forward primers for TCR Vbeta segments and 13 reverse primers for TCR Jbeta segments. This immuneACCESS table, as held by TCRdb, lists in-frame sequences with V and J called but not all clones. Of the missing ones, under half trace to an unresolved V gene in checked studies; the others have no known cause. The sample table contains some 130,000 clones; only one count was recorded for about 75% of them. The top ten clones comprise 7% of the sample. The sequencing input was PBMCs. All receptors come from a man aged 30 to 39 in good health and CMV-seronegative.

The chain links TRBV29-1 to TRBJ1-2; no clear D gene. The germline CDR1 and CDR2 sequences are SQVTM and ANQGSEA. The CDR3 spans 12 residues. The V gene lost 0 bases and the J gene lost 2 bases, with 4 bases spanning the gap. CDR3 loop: CSVEDLNYGYTF. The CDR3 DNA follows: TGCAGCGTTGAAGATTTAAACTATGGCTACACCTTC.

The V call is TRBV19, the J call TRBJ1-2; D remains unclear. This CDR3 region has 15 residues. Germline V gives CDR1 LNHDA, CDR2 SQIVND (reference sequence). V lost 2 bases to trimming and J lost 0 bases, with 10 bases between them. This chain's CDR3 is CASSIRHLANYGYTF. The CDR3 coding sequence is TGTGCCAGTAGTATACGACACCTGGCTAACTATGGCTACACCTTC.

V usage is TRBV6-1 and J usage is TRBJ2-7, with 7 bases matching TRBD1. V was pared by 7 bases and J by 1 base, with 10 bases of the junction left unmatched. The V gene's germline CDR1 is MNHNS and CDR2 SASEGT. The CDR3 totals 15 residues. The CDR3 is CASTRDRDRSYEQYF. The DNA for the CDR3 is TGTGCCAGCACCCGAGACAGGGACCGTTCCTACGAGCAGTACTTC.

This CDR3 reads CASRGSRRQGVKNTEAFF. CDR3 nucleotides: TGTGCCAGCAGGGGGAGTCGGCGACAGGGGGTTAAGAACACTGAAGCTTTCTTT. V is TRBV28 and J is TRBJ1-1; 9 bases map to TRBD1. CDR1 is MDHEN, CDR2 SYDVKM, per germline. The V segment lost 6 bases and the J segment 1 base; nucleotides outside the gene matches: 15. This CDR3 spans 18 amino acids.

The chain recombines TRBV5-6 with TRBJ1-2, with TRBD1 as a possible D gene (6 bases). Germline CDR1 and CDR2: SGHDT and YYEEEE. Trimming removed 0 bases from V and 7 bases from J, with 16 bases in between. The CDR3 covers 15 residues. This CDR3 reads CASSLAGGQGSGYTF. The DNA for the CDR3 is TGTGCCAGCAGCTTGGCCGGGGGGCAAGGATCTGGCTACACCTTC.

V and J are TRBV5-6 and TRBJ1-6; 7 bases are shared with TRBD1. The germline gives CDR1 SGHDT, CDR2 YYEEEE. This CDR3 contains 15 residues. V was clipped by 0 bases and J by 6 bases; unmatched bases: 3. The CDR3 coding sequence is TGTGCCAGCAGCTTGGTACCAGGGGGTAATTCACCCCTCCACTTT. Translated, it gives CASSLVPGGNSPLHF.

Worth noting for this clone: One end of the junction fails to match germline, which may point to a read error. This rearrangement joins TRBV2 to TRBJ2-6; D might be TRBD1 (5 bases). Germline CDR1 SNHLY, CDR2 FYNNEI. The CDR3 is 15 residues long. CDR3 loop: CASSVLPSGANGLTF. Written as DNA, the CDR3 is TGTGCCAGCAGTGTCCTTCCCTCTGGGGCCAACGGCCTGACTTTC.

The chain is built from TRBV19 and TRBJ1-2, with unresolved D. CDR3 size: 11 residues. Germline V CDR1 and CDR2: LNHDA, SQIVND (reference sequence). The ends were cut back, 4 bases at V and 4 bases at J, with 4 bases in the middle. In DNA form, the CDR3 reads TGTGCCAGTAGTAACATCTATGGCTACACCTTC. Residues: CASSNIYGYTF.

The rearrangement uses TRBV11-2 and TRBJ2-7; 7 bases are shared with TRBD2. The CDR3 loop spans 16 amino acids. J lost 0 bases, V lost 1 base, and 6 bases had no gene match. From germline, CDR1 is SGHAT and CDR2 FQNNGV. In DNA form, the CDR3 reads TGTGCCAGCAGCTTAGGAGGCGGGAGCGGCTCCTACGAGCAGTACTTC. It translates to CASSLGGGSGSYEQYF. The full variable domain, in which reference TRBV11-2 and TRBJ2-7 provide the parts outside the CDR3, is EAGVAQSPRYKIIEKRQSVAFWCNPISGHATLYWYQQILGQGPKLLIQFQNNGVVDDSQLPKDRFSAERLKGVDSTLKIQPAKLEDSAVYLCASSLGGGSGSYEQYFGPGTRLTVT.

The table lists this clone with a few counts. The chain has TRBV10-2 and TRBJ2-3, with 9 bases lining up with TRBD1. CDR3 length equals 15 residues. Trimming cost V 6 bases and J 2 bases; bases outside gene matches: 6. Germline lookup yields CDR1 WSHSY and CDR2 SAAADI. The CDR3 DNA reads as TGCGCCAGCAGCTTAACAGGGGGCGTCACAGATACGCAGTATTTT. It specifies CASSLTGGVTDTQYF.

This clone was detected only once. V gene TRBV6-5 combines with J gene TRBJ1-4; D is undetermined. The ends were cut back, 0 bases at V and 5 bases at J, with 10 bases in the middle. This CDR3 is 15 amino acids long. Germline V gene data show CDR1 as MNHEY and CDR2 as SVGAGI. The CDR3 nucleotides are TGTGCCAGCAGTTACTCGGAGACGCTCAATGAAAAACTGTTTTTT. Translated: CASSYSETLNEKLFF.

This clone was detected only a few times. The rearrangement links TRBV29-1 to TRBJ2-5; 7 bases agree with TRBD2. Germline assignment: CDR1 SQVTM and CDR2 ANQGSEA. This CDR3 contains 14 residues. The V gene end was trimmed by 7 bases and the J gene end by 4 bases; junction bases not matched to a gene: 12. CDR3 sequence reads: CSGVGAGRGETQYF. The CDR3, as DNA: TGCAGCGGGGTAGGGGCAGGGAGGGGAGAGACCCAGTACTTC.

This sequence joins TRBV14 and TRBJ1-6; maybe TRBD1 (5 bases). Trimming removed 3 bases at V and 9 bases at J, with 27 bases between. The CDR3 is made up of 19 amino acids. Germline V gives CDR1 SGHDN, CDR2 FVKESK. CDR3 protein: CASSHGGVGRAAAGSPLHF. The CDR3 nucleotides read TGTGCCAGCAGCCACGGCGGGGTAGGCAGGGCCGCGGCGGGTTCACCCCTCCACTTT.

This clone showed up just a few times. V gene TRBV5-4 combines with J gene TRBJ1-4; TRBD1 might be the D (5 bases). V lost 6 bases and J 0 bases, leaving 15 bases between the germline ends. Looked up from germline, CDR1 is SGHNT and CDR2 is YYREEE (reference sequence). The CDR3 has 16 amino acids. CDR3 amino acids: CASTLMGGTTNEKLFF. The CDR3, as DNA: TGTGCCAGCACCCTTATGGGGGGGACAACTAATGAAAAACTGTTTTTT.

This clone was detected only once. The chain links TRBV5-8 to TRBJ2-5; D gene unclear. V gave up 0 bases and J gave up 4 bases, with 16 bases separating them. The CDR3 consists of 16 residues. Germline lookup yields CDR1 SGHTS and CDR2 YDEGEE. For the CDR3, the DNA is TGTGCCAGCAGCTTGGAGCTATTCCTAGGCGGAGAGACCCAGTACTTC. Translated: CASSLELFLGGETQYF.

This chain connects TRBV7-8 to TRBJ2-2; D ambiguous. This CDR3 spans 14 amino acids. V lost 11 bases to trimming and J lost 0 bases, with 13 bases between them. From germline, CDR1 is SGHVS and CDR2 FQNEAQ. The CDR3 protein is CAYGRHANTGELFF. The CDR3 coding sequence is TGTGCCTACGGCAGACACGCGAACACCGGGGAGCTGTTTTTT.

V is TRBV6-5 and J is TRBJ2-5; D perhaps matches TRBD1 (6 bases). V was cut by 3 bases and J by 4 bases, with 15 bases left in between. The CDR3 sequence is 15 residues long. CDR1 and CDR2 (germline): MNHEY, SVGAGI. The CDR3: CASSYGQRVSETQYF. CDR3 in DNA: TGTGCCAGCAGTTATGGACAGAGGGTTTCAGAGACCCAGTACTTC.

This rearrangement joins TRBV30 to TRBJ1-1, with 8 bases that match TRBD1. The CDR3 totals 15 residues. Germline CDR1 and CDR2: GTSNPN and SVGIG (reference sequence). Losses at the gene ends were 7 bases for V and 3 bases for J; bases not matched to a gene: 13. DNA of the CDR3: TGTGCCTTAGTACCTTTCGGACAGGGAGACACTGAAGCTTTCTTT. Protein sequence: CALVPFGQGDTEAFF.

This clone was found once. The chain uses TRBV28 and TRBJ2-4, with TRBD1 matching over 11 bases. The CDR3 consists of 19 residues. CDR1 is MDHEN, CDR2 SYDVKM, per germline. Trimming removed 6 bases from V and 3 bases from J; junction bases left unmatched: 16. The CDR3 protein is CASRPKLYRDRGDKNIQYF. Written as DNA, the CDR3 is TGTGCCAGCAGGCCAAAACTTTACCGGGACAGGGGGGACAAAAACATTCAGTACTTC.

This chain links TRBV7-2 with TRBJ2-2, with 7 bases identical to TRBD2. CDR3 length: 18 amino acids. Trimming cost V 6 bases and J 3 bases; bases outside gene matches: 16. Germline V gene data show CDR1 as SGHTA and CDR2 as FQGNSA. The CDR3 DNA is TGTGCCAGCAGTTCGGGATGGGCGCTAGCGGATTACACCGGGGAGCTGTTTTTT. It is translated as CASSSGWALADYTGELFF. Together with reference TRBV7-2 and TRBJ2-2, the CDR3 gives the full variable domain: GAGVSQSPSNKVTEKGKDVELRCDPISGHTALYWYRQSLGQGLEFLIYFQGNSAPDKSGLPSDRFSAERTGGSVSTLTIQRTQQEDSAVYLCASSSGWALADYTGELFFGEGSRLTVL.

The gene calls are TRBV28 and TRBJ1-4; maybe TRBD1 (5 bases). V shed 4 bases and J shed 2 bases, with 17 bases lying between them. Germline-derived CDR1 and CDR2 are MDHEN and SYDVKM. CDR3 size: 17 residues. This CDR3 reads CASSSSGTGYTNEKLFF. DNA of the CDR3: TGTGCCAGCAGTTCGAGCGGGACGGGGTATACTAATGAAAAACTGTTTTTT.